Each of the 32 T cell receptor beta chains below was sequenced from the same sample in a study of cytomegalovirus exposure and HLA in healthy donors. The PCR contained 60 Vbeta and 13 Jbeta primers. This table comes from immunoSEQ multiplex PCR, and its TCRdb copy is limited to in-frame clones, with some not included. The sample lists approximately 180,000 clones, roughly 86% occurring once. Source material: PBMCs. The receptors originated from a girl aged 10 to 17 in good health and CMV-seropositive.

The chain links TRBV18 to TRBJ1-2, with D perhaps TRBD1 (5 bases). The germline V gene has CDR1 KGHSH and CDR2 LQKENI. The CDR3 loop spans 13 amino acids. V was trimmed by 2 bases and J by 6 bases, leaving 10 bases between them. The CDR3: CASSPSRDDGYTF. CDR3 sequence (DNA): TGTGCCAGCTCACCAAGCAGGGATGATGGCTACACCTTC.

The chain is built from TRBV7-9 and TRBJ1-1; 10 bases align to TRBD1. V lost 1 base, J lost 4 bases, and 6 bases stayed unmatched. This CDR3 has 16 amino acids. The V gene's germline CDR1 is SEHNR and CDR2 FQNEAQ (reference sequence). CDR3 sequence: CASSLVGDRGPTEAFF. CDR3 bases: TGTGCCAGCAGCTTAGTTGGGGACAGGGGCCCCACTGAAGCTTTCTTT.

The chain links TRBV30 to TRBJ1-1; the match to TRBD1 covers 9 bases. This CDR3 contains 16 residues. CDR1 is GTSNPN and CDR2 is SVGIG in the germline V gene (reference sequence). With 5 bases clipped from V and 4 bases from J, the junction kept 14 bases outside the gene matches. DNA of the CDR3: TGTGCCTGGTACCGACTCCGGGACAGGGTGGGCACTGAAGCTTTCTTT. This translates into CAWYRLRDRVGTEAFF.

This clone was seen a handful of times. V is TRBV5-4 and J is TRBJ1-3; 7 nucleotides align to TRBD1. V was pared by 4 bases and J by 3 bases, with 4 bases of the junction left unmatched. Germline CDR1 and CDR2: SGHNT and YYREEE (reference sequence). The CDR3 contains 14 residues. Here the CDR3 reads CASSLDRSGNTIYF. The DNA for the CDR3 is TGTGCCAGCAGCCTGGACAGGAGTGGAAACACCATATATTTT.

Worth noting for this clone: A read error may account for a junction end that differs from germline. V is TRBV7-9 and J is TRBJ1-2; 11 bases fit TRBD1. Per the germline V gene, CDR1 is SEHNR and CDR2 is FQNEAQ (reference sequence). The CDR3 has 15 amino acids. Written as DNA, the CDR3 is TGTTCCAGCAGCTTAGCCGGGACAGGGGGCTATGGCTACACCTTC. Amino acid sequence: CSSSLAGTGGYGYTF.

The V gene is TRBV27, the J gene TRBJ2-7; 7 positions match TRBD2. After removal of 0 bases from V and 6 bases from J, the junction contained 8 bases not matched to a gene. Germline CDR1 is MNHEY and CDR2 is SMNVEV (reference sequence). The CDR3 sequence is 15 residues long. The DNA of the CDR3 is TGTGCCAGCAGTTTATCGTCCAGCGGGGTCTGCGAGCAGTACTTC. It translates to CASSLSSSGVCEQYF.

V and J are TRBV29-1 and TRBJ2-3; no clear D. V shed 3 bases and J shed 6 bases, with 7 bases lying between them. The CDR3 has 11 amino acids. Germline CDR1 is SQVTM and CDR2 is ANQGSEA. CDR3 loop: CSVERFDTQYF. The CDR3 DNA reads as TGCAGCGTTGAGAGGTTTGATACGCAGTATTTT.

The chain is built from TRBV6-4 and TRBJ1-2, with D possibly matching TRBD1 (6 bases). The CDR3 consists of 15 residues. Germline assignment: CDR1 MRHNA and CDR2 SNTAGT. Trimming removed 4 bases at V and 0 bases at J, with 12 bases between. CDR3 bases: TGTGCCAGCAGTGTCGCGACAGGTTCTAACTATGGCTACACCTTC. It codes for CASSVATGSNYGYTF.

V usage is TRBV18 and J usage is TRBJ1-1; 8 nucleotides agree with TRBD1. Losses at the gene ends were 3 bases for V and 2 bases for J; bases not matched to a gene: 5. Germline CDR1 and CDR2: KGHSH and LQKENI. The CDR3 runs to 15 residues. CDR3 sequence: CASSPLGQGNTEAFF. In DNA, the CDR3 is TGTGCCAGCTCACCTCTTGGACAGGGTAACACTGAAGCTTTCTTT.

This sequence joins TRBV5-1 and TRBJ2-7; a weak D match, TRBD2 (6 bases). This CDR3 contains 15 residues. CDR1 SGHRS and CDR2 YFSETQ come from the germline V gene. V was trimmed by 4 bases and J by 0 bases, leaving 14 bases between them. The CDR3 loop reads CASSPAAGLSYEQYF. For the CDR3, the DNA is TGCGCCAGCAGCCCTGCGGCGGGGCTCTCCTACGAGCAGTACTTC.

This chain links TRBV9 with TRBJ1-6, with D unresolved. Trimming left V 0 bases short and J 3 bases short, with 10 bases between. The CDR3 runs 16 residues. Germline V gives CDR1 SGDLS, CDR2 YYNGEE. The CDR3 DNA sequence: TGTGCCAGCAGCGTAGAGAAGGGAGGCTATAATTCACCCCTCCACTTT. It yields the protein CASSVEKGGYNSPLHF.

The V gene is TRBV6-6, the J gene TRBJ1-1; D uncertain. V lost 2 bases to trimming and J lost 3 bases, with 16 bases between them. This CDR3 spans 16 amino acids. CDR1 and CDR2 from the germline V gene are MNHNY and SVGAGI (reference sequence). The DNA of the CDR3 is TGTGCCAGCAGTTACGGTTGGAAGGTTGAGGACACTGAAGCTTTCTTT. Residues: CASSYGWKVEDTEAFF.

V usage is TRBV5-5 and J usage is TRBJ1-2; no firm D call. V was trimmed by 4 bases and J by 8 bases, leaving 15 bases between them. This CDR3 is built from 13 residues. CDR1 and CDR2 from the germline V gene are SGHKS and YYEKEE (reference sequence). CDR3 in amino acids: CASSATVAGGYTF. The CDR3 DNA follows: TGTGCCAGCAGCGCGACGGTAGCCGGGGGCTACACCTTC.

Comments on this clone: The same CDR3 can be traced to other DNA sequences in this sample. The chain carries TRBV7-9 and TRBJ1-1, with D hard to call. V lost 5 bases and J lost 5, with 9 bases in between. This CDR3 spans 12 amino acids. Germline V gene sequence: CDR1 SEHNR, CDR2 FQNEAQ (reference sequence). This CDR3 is CASSRGQTEAFF. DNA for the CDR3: TGTGCCAGCAGCCGCGGGCAGACTGAAGCTTTCTTT.

The CDR3 DNA is TGTGCCACCAGCAGAGATCCGGGGTACACTGAAGCTTTCTTT. This encodes CATSRDPGYTEAFF. The chain carries TRBV15 and TRBJ1-1; D remains unclear. V lost 0 bases and J lost 3, with 8 bases in between. In germline, CDR1 is LNHNV, CDR2 YYDKDF (reference sequence). CDR3 length: 14 amino acids.

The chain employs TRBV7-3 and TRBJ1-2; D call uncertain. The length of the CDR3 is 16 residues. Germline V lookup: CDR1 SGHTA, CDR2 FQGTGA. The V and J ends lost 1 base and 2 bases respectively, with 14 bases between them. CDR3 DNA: TGTGCCAGCAGCTTAAGAGGAAAGGGAGGGAACTATGGCTACACCTTC. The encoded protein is CASSLRGKGGNYGYTF.

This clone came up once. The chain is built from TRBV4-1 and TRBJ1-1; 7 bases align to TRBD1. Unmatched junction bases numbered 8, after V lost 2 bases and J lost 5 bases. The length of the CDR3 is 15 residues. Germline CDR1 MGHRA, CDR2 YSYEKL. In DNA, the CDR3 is TGCGCCAGCAGCCAATCTGACAGGGTGAGGACTGAAGCTTTCTTT. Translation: CASSQSDRVRTEAFF.

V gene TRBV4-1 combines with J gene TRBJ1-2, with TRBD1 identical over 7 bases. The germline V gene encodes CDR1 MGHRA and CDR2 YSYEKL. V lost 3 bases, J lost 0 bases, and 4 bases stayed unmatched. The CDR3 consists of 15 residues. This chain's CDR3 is CASSHPTGPNYGYTF. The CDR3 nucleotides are TGCGCCAGCAGCCACCCGACAGGGCCTAACTATGGCTACACCTTC.

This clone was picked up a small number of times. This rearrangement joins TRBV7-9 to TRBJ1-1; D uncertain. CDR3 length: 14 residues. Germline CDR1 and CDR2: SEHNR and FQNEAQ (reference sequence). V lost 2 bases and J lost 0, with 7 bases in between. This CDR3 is CASSLLAVNTEAFF. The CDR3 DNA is TGTGCCAGCAGCTTACTCGCAGTGAACACTGAAGCTTTCTTT. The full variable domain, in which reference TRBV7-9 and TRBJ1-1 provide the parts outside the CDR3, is DTGVSQNPRHKITKRGQNVTFRCDPISEHNRLYWYRQTLGQGPEFLTYFQNEAQLEKSRLLSDRFSAERPKGSFSTLEIQRTEQGDSAMYLCASSLLAVNTEAFFGQGTRLTVV.

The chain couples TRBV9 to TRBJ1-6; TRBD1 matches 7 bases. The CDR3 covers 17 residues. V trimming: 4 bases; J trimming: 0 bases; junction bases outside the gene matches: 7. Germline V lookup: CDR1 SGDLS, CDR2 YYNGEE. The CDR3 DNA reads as TGTGCCAGCAGCTCTTGGACAGGTTACTCCTATAATTCACCCCTCCACTTT. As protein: CASSSWTGYSYNSPLHF.

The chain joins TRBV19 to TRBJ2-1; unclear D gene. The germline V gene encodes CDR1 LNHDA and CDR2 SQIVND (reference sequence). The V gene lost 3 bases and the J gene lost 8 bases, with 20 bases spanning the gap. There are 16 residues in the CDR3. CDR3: CASSIGRIRFGDEQFF. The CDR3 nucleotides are TGTGCCAGTAGTATCGGCAGAATCAGATTTGGAGATGAGCAGTTCTTC. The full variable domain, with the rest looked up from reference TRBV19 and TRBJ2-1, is DGGITQSPKYLFRKEGQNVTLSCEQNLNHDAMYWYRQDPGQGLRLIYYSQIVNDFQKGDIAEGYSVSREKKESFPLTVTSAQKNPTAFYLCASSIGRIRFGDEQFFGPGTRLTVL.

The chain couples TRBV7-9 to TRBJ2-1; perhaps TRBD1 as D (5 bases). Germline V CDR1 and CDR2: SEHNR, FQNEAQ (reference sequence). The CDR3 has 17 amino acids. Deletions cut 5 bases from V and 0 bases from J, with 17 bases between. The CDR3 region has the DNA TGTGCCAGCAGCACCTATAGAAGGGGCGTCTCCTACAATGAGCAGTTCTTC. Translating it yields CASSTYRRGVSYNEQFF.

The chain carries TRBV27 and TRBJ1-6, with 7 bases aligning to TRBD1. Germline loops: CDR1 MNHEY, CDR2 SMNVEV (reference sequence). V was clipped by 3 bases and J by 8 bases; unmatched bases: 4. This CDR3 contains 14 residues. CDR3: CASSLGTVDSPLHF. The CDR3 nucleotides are TGTGCCAGCAGTTTGGGGACAGTGGATTCACCCCTCCACTTT.

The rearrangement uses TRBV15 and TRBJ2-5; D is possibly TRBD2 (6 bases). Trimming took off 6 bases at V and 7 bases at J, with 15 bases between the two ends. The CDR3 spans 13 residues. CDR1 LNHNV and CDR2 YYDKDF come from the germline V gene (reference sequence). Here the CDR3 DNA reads TGTGCCACCAGGGACGGGGGAAGAGGGACCCAGTACTTC. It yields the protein CATRDGGRGTQYF.

CDR3 sequence (DNA): TGTGCCAGCAGTGGAGGCCTCCGGGCCCCAGGGGAAGAGACCCAGTACTTC. It is translated as CASSGGLRAPGEETQYF. This chain connects TRBV6-1 to TRBJ2-5, with a weak D call TRBD1 (6 bases). With 4 bases removed from V and 3 bases from J, the gap between germline ends came to 21 bases. CDR3 length: 17 residues. Germline assignment: CDR1 MNHNS and CDR2 SASEGT.

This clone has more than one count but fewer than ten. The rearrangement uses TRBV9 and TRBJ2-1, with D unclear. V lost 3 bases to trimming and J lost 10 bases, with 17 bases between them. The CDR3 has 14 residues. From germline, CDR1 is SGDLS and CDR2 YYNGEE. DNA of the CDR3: TGTGCCAGCAGCGAGACCCCAGGTCAATTGGAGCAGTTCTTC. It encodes CASSETPGQLEQFF.

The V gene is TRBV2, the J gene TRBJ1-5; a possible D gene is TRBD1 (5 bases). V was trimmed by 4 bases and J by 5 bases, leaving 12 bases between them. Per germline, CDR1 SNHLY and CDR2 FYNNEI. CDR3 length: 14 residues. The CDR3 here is CASSVATGDQPQHF. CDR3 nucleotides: TGTGCCAGCAGTGTCGCGACGGGGGATCAGCCCCAGCATTTT.

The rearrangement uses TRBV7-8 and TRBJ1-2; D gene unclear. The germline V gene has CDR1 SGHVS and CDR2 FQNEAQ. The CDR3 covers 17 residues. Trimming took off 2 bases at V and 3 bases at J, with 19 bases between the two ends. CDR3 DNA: TGTGCCAGCAGCTTATGGGAGATGAGGCGCTTTGACTATGGCTACACCTTC. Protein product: CASSLWEMRRFDYGYTF.

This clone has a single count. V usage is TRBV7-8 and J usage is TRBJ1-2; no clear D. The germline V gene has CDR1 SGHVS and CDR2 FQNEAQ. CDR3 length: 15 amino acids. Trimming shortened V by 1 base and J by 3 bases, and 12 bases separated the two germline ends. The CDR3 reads CASSLERLGHYGYTF. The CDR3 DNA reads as TGTGCCAGCAGCTTAGAACGGCTAGGCCACTATGGCTACACCTTC.

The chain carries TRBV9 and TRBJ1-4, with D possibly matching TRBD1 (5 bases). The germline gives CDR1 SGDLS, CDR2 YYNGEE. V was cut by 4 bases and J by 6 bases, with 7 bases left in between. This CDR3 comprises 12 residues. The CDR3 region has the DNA TGTGCCAGCAGCCCCAGGGATGAAAAACTGTTTTTT. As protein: CASSPRDEKLFF.

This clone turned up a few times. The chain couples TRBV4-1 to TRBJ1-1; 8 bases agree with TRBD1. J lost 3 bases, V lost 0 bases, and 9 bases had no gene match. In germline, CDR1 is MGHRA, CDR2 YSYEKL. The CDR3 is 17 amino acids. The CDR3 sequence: CASSQDFAGGVDTEAFF. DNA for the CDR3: TGCGCCAGCAGCCAAGATTTCGCAGGGGGCGTGGACACTGAAGCTTTCTTT.

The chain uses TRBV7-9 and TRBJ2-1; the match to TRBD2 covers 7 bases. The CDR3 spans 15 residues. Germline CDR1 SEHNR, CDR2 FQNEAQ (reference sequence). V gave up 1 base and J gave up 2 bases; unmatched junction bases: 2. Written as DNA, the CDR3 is TGTGCCAGCAGCTTAGGGGAGGGTACCTACAATGAGCAGTTCTTC. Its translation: CASSLGEGTYNEQFF.